This TCR beta chain stems from a study of T-cell reconstitution after alpha-beta-depleted transplantation in children. The V end was cut by 8 bases, the J end by 0 bases, with 9 bases between. The CDR3 consists of 14 residues. Germline V lookup: CDR1 KGHDR, CDR2 SFDVKD. The study, taken as a whole, reports: Several hundred expanded graft clones reportedly gave rise to the alpha-beta T cells present about two months after transplant. Among T cells one year after transplant, newly produced cells accounted for most counts and diversity.

The TCRbeta library was prepared with unique molecular identifiers. MiXCR was run by TCRdb on the PCR reads, yielding one entry per CDR3 protein. The sample lists about 540,000 distinct CDR3 sequences, 25% to 30% occurring once. Worth noting for this clonotype: The antigen is not known.

The receptor comes from a boy in the first two years of life with Wiskott-Aldrich syndrome, due to receive a stem cell transplant. The gene calls are TRBV24-1 and TRBJ2-2, with D uncertain. Sequences were derived from PBMCs, sampled before TCRalphabeta/CD19-depleted stem cell transplant. The CDR3 protein is CATNAGPNTGELFF. In nucleotides, the CDR3 is TGTGCCACCAACGCAGGACCGAACACCGGGGAGCTGTTTTTT.